Many counts were recorded for the clone carrying this T cell receptor (beta chain). The data are from a study of T-cell reconstitution after alpha-beta-depleted transplantation in children. Trimming pared 2 bases from V and 9 bases from J, leaving 11 bases between. Germline CDR1 reads MNHEY; CDR2 reads SVGEGT. CDR3 size: 14 residues. Unique molecular identifiers featured in how the TCRbeta library was prepared. TCRdb reanalysed the PCR reads using MiXCR and keeps one entry per CDR3 protein. This table holds some 490,000 distinct CDR3 sequences, approximately 12% found once. The V call is TRBV6-2 or TRBV6-3, the J call TRBJ1-6; possible D gene TRBD1, 5 bases. The origin of this receptor is a human donor who donated a stem cell graft to a child with combined immunodeficiency. This sample comprised PBMCs from the stem cell graft donor, obtained from the stem cell graft. The CDR3 loop reads CASSYAGPSSPLHF. CDR3 bases: TGTGCCAGCAGTTACGCGGGACCGAGTTCACCCCTCCACTTT.